Shown below are 10 T cell receptor beta chains from a single sample sequenced in a study of response to subunit inactivated influenza vaccine. TCRdb recomputed calls from the RT-PCR reads with MiXCR, one row per CDR3 protein. The sample contains 500,000 to 550,000 distinct CDR3 sequences, 7.6% of which appear only once. The input for sequencing was PBMCs from blood, taken 23 to 25 months after vaccination. Receptors originate from a man between 50 and 69 years old who received an inactivated influenza vaccine.

This chain uses TRBV24-1 with TRBJ2-3; tentative D call: TRBD2 (6 bases). The CDR3 sequence is 15 residues long. Germline V CDR1 and CDR2: KGHDR, SFDVKD. V was pared by 3 bases and J by 7 bases, with 16 bases between. The CDR3 sequence: CATSDARTGGHTQYF. CDR3 nucleotide sequence: TGTGCCACCAGTGATGCGCGCACCGGGGGACATACGCAGTATTTT.

This chain links TRBV7-2 with TRBJ2-4, with 8 positions matching TRBD1. The CDR3 spans 15 residues. Germline loops: CDR1 SGHTA, CDR2 FQGNSA. V dropped 5 bases and J dropped 4; count of bases not matched to a gene: 7. Written as DNA, the CDR3 is TGTGCCAGCAGCCCCGCTGACAGGGGAAAAAACATTCAGTACTTC. The encoded protein is CASSPADRGKNIQYF.

This clonotype was observed at least ten times. This chain connects TRBV12-3 or TRBV12-4 to TRBJ1-3; possibly TRBD1 for D (5 bases). Deletions cut 5 bases from V and 0 bases from J, with 8 bases between. The CDR3 is 14 amino acids. Here the CDR3 DNA reads TGTGCCAGCAGTGACAGCGCCTCTGGAAACACCATATATTTT. Its translation is CASSDSASGNTIYF.

This rearrangement joins TRBV19 to TRBJ2-3; the match to TRBD1 covers 9 bases. The CDR3 length is 15 residues. The V gene's germline CDR1 is LNHDA and CDR2 SQIVND (reference sequence). The V and J ends lost 5 bases and 3 bases, in that order; junction bases with no gene match: 6. The DNA for the CDR3 is TGTGCCAGTAGTGGGGGACAGGGCGTAACAGATACGCAGTATTTT. This encodes CASSGGQGVTDTQYF.

A few counts support this clonotype. The genes are TRBV14 and TRBJ2-2; D is ambiguous. The CDR3 has 12 residues. CDR1 is SGHDN, CDR2 FVKESK, per germline. V dropped 3 bases and J dropped 7 bases, with 6 bases sitting between them. The DNA for the CDR3 is TGTGCCAGCAGCCACAGACGCGGGGAGCTGTTTTTT. Residues: CASSHRRGELFF.

This clonotype came up a few times. The rearrangement uses TRBV4-3 and TRBJ2-7, with unresolved D. This CDR3 spans 14 amino acids. Germline CDR1 LGHNA, CDR2 YSLEER. Trimming pared 0 bases from V and 0 bases from J, leaving 6 bases between. CDR3 DNA: TGCGCCAGCAGCCAAGAGGGGAACTCCTACGAGCAGTACTTC. Translation: CASSQEGNSYEQYF.

This clonotype appeared a few times. This rearrangement joins TRBV24-1 to TRBJ1-2; D is unresolved. V lost 3 bases and J lost 2, with 9 bases in between. This CDR3 region has 14 residues. CDR1 KGHDR and CDR2 SFDVKD come from the germline V gene. CDR3: CATSDRTANYGYTF. Here the CDR3 DNA reads TGTGCCACCAGTGATCGGACCGCGAACTATGGCTACACCTTC.

The chain links TRBV5-1 to TRBJ1-4; the match to TRBD1 covers 7 bases. The CDR3 sequence is 15 residues long. V lost 0 bases to trimming and J lost 8 bases; unmatched junction nucleotides: 7. CDR1 SGHRS and CDR2 YFSETQ come from the germline V gene. Here the CDR3 reads CASSLGDSHGEKLFF. In nucleotides, the CDR3 is TGCGCCAGCAGCTTGGGGGACAGTCATGGCGAAAAACTGTTTTTT.

This clonotype was picked up a small number of times. The chain has TRBV29-1 and TRBJ2-3; TRBD1 matches at 9 bases. Per germline, CDR1 SQVTM and CDR2 ANQGSEA. The V and J ends lost 8 bases and 10 bases, in that order; junction bases with no gene match: 19. This CDR3 spans 15 amino acids. The CDR3 DNA reads as TGCAGCTCCTCCCTGGGGACAGGGAGTGCGGAGCCGCAGTATTTT. Protein sequence: CSSSLGTGSAEPQYF.

Ten or more counts support this clonotype. The V gene is TRBV5-1, the J gene TRBJ2-6; D perhaps matches TRBD1 (6 bases). Looked up from germline, CDR1 is SGHRS and CDR2 is YFSETQ. The V end lost 1 base, the J end lost 4 bases, and 12 bases lay between the germline ends. The CDR3 contains 16 residues. The CDR3 DNA is TGCGCCAGCAGCTTGAGGGGGTTGAGAGGGGCCAACGTCCTGACTTTC. It yields the protein CASSLRGLRGANVLTF.